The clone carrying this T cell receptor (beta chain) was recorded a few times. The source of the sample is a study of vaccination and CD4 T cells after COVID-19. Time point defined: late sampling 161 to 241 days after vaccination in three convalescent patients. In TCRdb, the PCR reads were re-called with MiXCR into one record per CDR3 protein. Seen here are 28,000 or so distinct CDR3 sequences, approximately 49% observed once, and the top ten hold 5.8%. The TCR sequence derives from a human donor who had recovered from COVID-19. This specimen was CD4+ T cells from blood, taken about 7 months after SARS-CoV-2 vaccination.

The CDR3 is CASSPGQGVSPLHF. The CDR3 DNA is TGTGCCAGCAGCCCGGGACAGGGGGTTTCACCCCTCCACTTT. The V call is TRBV7-9, the J call TRBJ1-6, with 11 bases identical to TRBD1. The length of the CDR3 is 14 residues. Germline V gene sequence: CDR1 SEHNR, CDR2 FQNEAQ (reference sequence). V lost 5 bases to trimming and J lost 9 bases; unmatched junction nucleotides: 3.